The clone carrying this T cell receptor beta chain was observed many times. The antigen is unknown. Time point meaning: newly diagnosed GD, antithyroid drugs for less than 3 months. PBMC-extracted RNA yielded the TCR library. Between the trimmed V and J ends, which lost 0 bases and 5 bases, there was a span of 16 bases. CDR3 length: 16 amino acids. Germline assignment: CDR1 SGDLS and CDR2 YYNGEE. Construction of TCR beta libraries relied on iRepertoire HTBI primers and on Arm-PCR targeting CDR3 regions. The authors' processing: Sequenced samples collectively carried under 75 TRBV and 14 TRBJ segments. Using its own MiXCR run on the multiplex PCR reads, TCRdb lists one record per CDR3 protein. Clone size and V and J calls follow TCRdb, not the original study. Of 250,000 to 400,000 distinct CDR3 sequences in the sample, about 18% were seen once. This sample stems from a study of regulatory T cells in long-lasting Graves disease. Across the study: Prior antithyroid drug treatment in newly diagnosed Graves' patients lasted under 3 months.

Points from the study as a whole: Persistent patients had a count of shared public clonotypes (approximately 3,000) that exceeded that of new patients (around 1,000).

The specimen was peripheral blood mononuclear cells (PBMCs), collected at new diagnosis, from a patient treated with antithyroid drugs. V gene TRBV9 combines with J gene TRBJ2-3; possibly TRBD2 for D (6 bases). The sequence derives from a female donor with Graves disease. CDR3 sequence (DNA): TGTGCCAGCAGCGTAGTCGGCGGGGCGCAGGAAGATACGCAGTATTTT. It translates to CASSVVGGAQEDTQYF.